Shown below are 14 T cell receptor beta chains from a single sample sequenced in a study of response to subunit inactivated influenza vaccine. Each CDR3 protein gets one entry after TCRdb re-called the RT-PCR reads with MiXCR. The data hold more than 500,000 distinct CDR3 sequences, with approximately 10% observed a single time. These data were likewise used in another study, on T cells expressing NK-cell markers. As that study records: 5'RACE template switching with UMIs produced the TCR beta cDNA.

The starting material was PBMCs from blood, obtained on the day of vaccination. These TCRs come from a man in his fifties who received an inactivated influenza vaccine.

The rearrangement uses TRBV4-3 and TRBJ2-1; 10 bases fit TRBD2. Trimming removed 2 bases from V and 9 bases from J; junction bases left unmatched: 7. The CDR3 length is 15 residues. The germline gives CDR1 LGHNA, CDR2 YSLEER. The CDR3 spells CASSQPSGSGGEQFF. In DNA form, the CDR3 reads TGCGCCAGCAGCCAACCTAGCGGGAGCGGAGGTGAGCAGTTCTTC.

V usage is TRBV29-1 and J usage is TRBJ2-1; 14 nucleotides agree with TRBD2. V gave up 7 bases and J gave up 8 bases; unmatched junction bases: 7. Germline V gene data show CDR1 as SQVTM and CDR2 as ANQGSEA. This CDR3 has 14 residues. CDR3 nucleotides: TGCAGCGCCGCGACTAGCGGGAGGGTCGATGAGCAGTTCTTC. It specifies CSAATSGRVDEQFF.

Comments on this clonotype: A read error may be the cause here, since a much bigger clone is one base away. The V call is TRBV12-3 or TRBV12-4, the J call TRBJ2-7; no clear D. This CDR3 is 12 amino acids long. CDR3 bases: TGTGCCAGCAGTTTATTGCGCTACGAGCGGTACTTC. Amino acid sequence: CASSLLRYERYF.

V is TRBV7-8 and J is TRBJ2-7; 12 bases fit TRBD2. The trim removed 4 bases at V and 8 bases at J, leaving 3 bases unmatched. The length of the CDR3 is 13 residues. The germline V gene has CDR1 SGHVS and CDR2 FQNEAQ. CDR3 residues: CASSSGLAGQQYF. The CDR3 coding sequence is TGTGCCAGCAGCTCCGGACTAGCGGGACAGCAGTACTTC.

This clonotype came up a few times. The chain carries TRBV12-3 or TRBV12-4 and TRBJ2-2, with 9 bases identical to TRBD2. This CDR3 has 15 residues. V shed 3 bases and J 6 bases; nucleotides not matched to a gene: 5. CDR3 sequence reads: CASSFRLAGPGELFF. The CDR3 DNA sequence: TGTGCCAGCAGTTTTAGGCTAGCGGGACCCGGGGAGCTGTTTTTT.

The V and J genes are TRBV5-5 and TRBJ2-3; 12 bases are a match to TRBD2. The germline gives CDR1 SGHKS, CDR2 YYEKEE (reference sequence). This CDR3 is built from 17 residues. V trimming: 0 bases; J trimming: 2 bases; junction bases outside the gene matches: 4. The CDR3 DNA reads TGTGCCAGCAGCTTGGGAGGACTAGCGGGGCCCACAGATACGCAGTATTTT. Translating it yields CASSLGGLAGPTDTQYF.

This clonotype has ten or more counts. V and J are TRBV12-3 or TRBV12-4 and TRBJ2-2; the match to TRBD1 covers 11 bases. Trimming at V came to 6 bases and at J to 4 bases, leaving 7 bases not matched to a gene. The CDR3 length is 16 residues. The CDR3 protein is CASRITGTGGTGELFF. In DNA, the CDR3 is TGTGCCAGCAGAATTACCGGGACAGGGGGCACCGGGGAGCTGTTTTTT.

The rearrangement joins TRBV20-1 to TRBJ2-1, with a weak D call TRBD2 (6 bases). In germline, CDR1 is DFQATT, CDR2 SNEGSKA (reference sequence). The CDR3 has 14 residues. V lost 4 bases, J lost 7 bases, and 17 bases lay in between. The CDR3 loop is CSATGSGPRNEQFF. The CDR3 DNA is TGCAGTGCTACCGGGAGCGGGCCAAGAAATGAGCAGTTCTTC.

Only a few counts were recorded for this clonotype. The V and J genes are TRBV18 and TRBJ2-7; D ambiguous. V lost 3 bases and J 4 bases, leaving 13 bases between the germline ends. The CDR3 contains 14 residues. Germline CDR1 KGHSH, CDR2 LQKENI. CDR3 protein: CASSPGSWSYEQYF. As DNA, the CDR3 is TGTGCCAGCTCACCTGGATCATGGTCGTACGAGCAGTACTTC.

This clonotype has ten or more counts. V and J are TRBV6-2 or TRBV6-3 and TRBJ2-3; 11 bases align to TRBD2. The germline V gene has CDR1 MNHEY and CDR2 SVGEGT. Trimming at V came to 4 bases and at J to 3 bases, leaving 15 bases not matched to a gene. The CDR3 is 19 residues long. Here the CDR3 reads CASSSSFGTSGRPTDTQYF. The CDR3 bases are TGTGCCAGCAGTTCCAGTTTTGGGACTAGCGGAAGACCAACAGATACGCAGTATTTT.

This clonotype came up a few times. The chain links TRBV10-3 to TRBJ2-6; 12 bases align to TRBD1. The junction had 9 bases not matched to a gene; V was cut back by 10 bases and J by 2 bases. Per the germline V gene, CDR1 is ENHRY and CDR2 is SYGVKD. The CDR3 consists of 17 residues. CDR3: CATQPGQGAPGANVLTF. The DNA of the CDR3 is TGTGCCACACAGCCGGGACAGGGGGCTCCTGGGGCCAACGTCCTGACTTTC.

The chain uses TRBV11-2 and TRBJ2-1; D is perhaps TRBD2 (6 bases). V was clipped by 1 base and J by 7 bases, with 17 bases between them. CDR3 length equals 16 residues. Germline loops: CDR1 SGHAT, CDR2 FQNNGV. DNA for the CDR3: TGTGCCAGCAGCTTAGGTGGACCTAGCGTTAGGAATGAGCAGTTCTTC. This translates into CASSLGGPSVRNEQFF.

The rearrangement links TRBV2 to TRBJ2-3; D is unclear. The CDR3 runs to 15 residues. Trimming removed 4 bases from V and 0 bases from J, with 11 bases in between. Germline CDR1 reads SNHLY; CDR2 reads FYNNEI. DNA for the CDR3: TGTGCCAGCAGTGCTGGCGGCCCCAGCACAGATACGCAGTATTTT. It translates to CASSAGGPSTDTQYF.

This clonotype has at least ten counts. The genes are TRBV29-1 and TRBJ2-7; D not resolved. Germline CDR1 is SQVTM and CDR2 is ANQGSEA. This CDR3 is 11 amino acids long. The V end was cut by 3 bases, the J end by 5 bases, with 8 bases between. The CDR3 DNA follows: TGCAGCGTTGATAGGTTCAACGAGCAGTACTTC. Translating gives CSVDRFNEQYF.